This T cell receptor (beta chain) originates from a study of cytomegalovirus exposure and HLA in healthy donors. Study summary: Within the Caucasian-associated ancestry cluster were under 85% of the roughly 380 genotyped donors.

Germline lookup yields CDR1 SGHTA and CDR2 FQGTGA. The CDR3 consists of 18 residues. V trimming: 3 bases; J trimming: 0 bases; junction bases outside the gene matches: 9. Nominal health characterized the donors when sampled, though unrecorded immune exposures were likely. This clone has just a few counts. Its antigen is still unknown. General study results and limits: Earlier analysis yielded a pattern in which most TCR beta V segments were productive about 87% or about 30% of the time.

PCR amplification relied on 60 Vbeta primers (plus 13 Jbeta primers). Data came from immunoSEQ multiplex PCR; TCRdb stores just in-frame clones and leaves some out. This sample has approximately 190,000 clones, with around 85% found just once. This sequence originates from a man aged 35 to 55 in good health and CMV-seropositive. Input material: PBMCs. This rearrangement joins TRBV7-3 to TRBJ2-1; 9 bases are a match to TRBD2. The CDR3 loop reads CASSLGGGAASSYNEQFF. As DNA, the CDR3 is TGTGCCAGCAGCTTGGGCGGGGGGGCCGCAAGCTCCTACAATGAGCAGTTCTTC.